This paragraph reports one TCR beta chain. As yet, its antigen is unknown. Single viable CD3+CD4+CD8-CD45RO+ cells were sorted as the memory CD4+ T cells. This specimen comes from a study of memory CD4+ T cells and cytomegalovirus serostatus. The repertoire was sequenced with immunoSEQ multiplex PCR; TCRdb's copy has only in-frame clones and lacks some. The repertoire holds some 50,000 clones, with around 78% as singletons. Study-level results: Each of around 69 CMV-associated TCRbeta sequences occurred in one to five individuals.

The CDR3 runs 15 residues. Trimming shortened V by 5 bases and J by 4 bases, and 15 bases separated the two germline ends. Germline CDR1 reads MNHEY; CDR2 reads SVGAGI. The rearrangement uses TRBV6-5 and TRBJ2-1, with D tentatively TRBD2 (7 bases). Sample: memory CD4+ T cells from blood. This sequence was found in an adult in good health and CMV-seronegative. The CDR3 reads CASSGGAGVYNEQFF. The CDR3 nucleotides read TGTGCCAGCAGTGGGGGGGCTGGAGTATACAATGAGCAGTTCTTC.